This TCR beta chain was sequenced for a study of blood T cell repertoires in COVID-19 (TCRdb year 2020). Looking at the study overall: Collaborator samples came from the United States, Italy and Spain and covered acute and convalescent phases of COVID-19. The prospective study material was composed of cDNA or gDNA derived from T cells, B-cell-depleted T cells, or PBMCs. A freely available public database, intended as a resource for researchers studying the immune response to SARS-CoV-2, is where the repertoires were released. Where available, HLA class I and class II types were taken from metadata supplied by the sample provider and were not determined by assay-based typing. The sample metadata nearly always contained a de-identified subject ID, COVID-19 status, age in years and sex. Subjects who had been exposed to COVID-19, were actively infected with it, or had recovered from it provided the deeply sampled blood TCRbeta repertoires that made up the dataset. Samples were obtained from the ongoing ImmuneRACE study (first 160 participants) and from roughly 1,300 subjects provided by 6 global collaborators. What the research found in general, with its limitations: The amount of clinical and demographic metadata varied by source and participant and was provided uncurated.

Comment on this clone: The clone's antigen remains unknown. Base qualities are not at hand, and no much larger clone is one base apart.

TCRbeta CDR3 regions were amplified from genomic DNA using the immunoSEQ Assay, a bias-controlled multiplex PCR. The published analysis was carried out like this. Nucleated cell counts per sample were estimated from amplification of reference gene primers within the assay. To quantify the absolute abundance of each unique TCRbeta CDR3 rearrangement, sequence reads were collapsed and filtered. For each sample, productive Simpson clonality was calculated by taking the square root of Simpson's diversity index across productive rearrangements. TCRdb retrieved this table from immuneACCESS and kept in-frame rearrangements only. Not all clones are present; in checked studies, unresolved V genes account for under half, and no reason is known for the remainder. The DNA gave D and trimming, while V, J and clone size come from that table. Across this sample there are roughly 77,000 clones, with just under 90% seen only once. The ten most abundant clones make up 6.5% to 7.5% of the sample.

Collaborating institutions collected whole blood in K2EDTA tubes following their own protocols. Collaborator samples were shipped for TCRbeta analysis as frozen whole blood, isolated PBMCs, or DNA extracted from either sample type. The specimen was peripheral blood. The origin of this receptor is a woman older than 75 with active COVID-19.

The DNA reads TGTGCCAGCAGCTTAGCCTCTGGACTCACAGAGACCCAGTACTTC. This sequence encodes CASSLASGLTETQYF. The chain couples TRBV7-8 to TRBJ2-5; the D gene is perhaps TRBD2, from 5 matching bases. Inclusive of the bounding cysteine and phenylalanine, the CDR3 is 15 residues long. Left in the record is the CDR3 DNA by itself, 45 bases read in frame from the first base. The CDR1 and CDR2 encoded by the germline V gene are SGHVS and FQNEAQ. The junction shows trimming of 0 bases on V and 4 bases on J, plus 12 bases between the germline ends.